One sample yielded the 18 T cell receptor beta chains listed below, sequenced in a study of blood T cells in healthy people across ages. Together with a sample-barcoded 5' primer, a J-beta primer mix was included in a second PCR lasting about 6 to 11 cycles. TCRdb re-called the 5' RACE reads through MiXCR, storing one row per CDR3 protein. In the table there are more than 550,000 distinct CDR3 sequences, approximately 21% of which are singletons. Sequencing used blood. Receptors were obtained from a man aged 65 to 79 in good health.

In DNA, the CDR3 is TGCAGTGCTAGTAGCCTCCTCTCCACAGCTTATGGCTACACCTTC. Amino acid sequence: CSASSLLSTAYGYTF. This chain joins TRBV20-1 and TRBJ1-2; no definite D call. The CDR3 runs to 15 residues. Germline-derived CDR1 and CDR2 are DFQATT and SNEGSKA (reference sequence). With 3 bases removed from V and 5 bases from J, the gap between germline ends came to 19 bases.

This clonotype was counted only a few times. The chain joins TRBV6-2 or TRBV6-3 to TRBJ1-1; D is unresolved. Trimming removed 7 bases at V and 2 bases at J, with 14 bases between. The CDR3 consists of 14 residues. Germline CDR1 and CDR2: MNHEY and SVGEGT. The CDR3 spells CASKIQNPNTEAFF. The CDR3 coding sequence is TGTGCCAGCAAAATACAGAACCCAAACACTGAAGCTTTCTTT.

The sample holds a few counts of this clonotype. V is TRBV7-9 and J is TRBJ2-5; D gene uncertain. The closer fit of TRBJ2-7 to the DNA end suggests the J call may be wrong. The CDR3 spans 12 residues. Germline V CDR1 and CDR2: SEHNR, FQNEAQ (reference sequence). CDR3 DNA sequence: TGTGCCAGCAGCATAATTACCTACGAGCAGTACTTC. Amino acids: CASSIITYEQYF.

This clonotype has only a few counts. The chain carries TRBV14 and TRBJ1-4, with D tentatively TRBD1 (6 bases). Germline CDR1 reads SGHDN; CDR2 reads FVKESK. CDR3 length equals 15 residues. V gave up 5 bases and J gave up 4 bases, with 14 bases separating them. The CDR3 here is CASSSSRGINEKLFF. CDR3 in DNA: TGTGCCAGCAGCTCCTCCAGGGGAATTAATGAAAAACTGTTTTTT.

This clonotype was observed a few times. The rearrangement links TRBV7-2 to TRBJ2-5, with D uncertain. The length of the CDR3 is 13 residues. V was clipped by 2 bases and J by 4 bases, with 8 bases between them. Germline V gives CDR1 SGHTA, CDR2 FQGNSA. As DNA, the CDR3 is TGTGCCAGCAGCTTATTGGCCAGAGAGACCCAGTACTTC. This translates into CASSLLARETQYF.

The table lists this clonotype with a few counts. The chain employs TRBV6-5 and TRBJ1-2; D is unclear. Germline-derived CDR1 and CDR2 are MNHEY and SVGAGI. The CDR3 is 14 residues long. V lost 6 bases and J lost 2, with 13 bases in between. CDR3 sequence reads: CASSPRGGNYGYTF. The CDR3 nucleotides read TGTGCCAGCAGCCCCCGGGGAGGAAACTATGGCTACACCTTC.

Comments on this clonotype: An end of the junction does not agree with germline; a read error may underlie this. The V gene is TRBV10-3, the J gene TRBJ1-4, with a tentative D call TRBD1 (6 bases). CDR3 size: 14 residues. CDR1 and CDR2 from the germline V gene are ENHRY and SYGVKD. The CDR3 here is CAISLGQSNEKLFF. The CDR3 DNA reads TGCGCCATCAGCCTGGGACAATCTAATGAAAAACTGTTTTTT.

CDR3 protein: CASSLAQFLGEQYF. Written as DNA, the CDR3 is TGTGCCAGCAGTTTGGCACAGTTTCTGGGCGAGCAGTACTTC. The genes are TRBV12-3 or TRBV12-4 and TRBJ2-5; D remains ambiguous. The DNA matches TRBJ2-7 better at its end, which makes the J call doubtful. CDR3 size: 14 residues.

In this sample, this clonotype turned up many times. V usage is TRBV18 and J usage is TRBJ1-4; D gene unclear. The CDR3 extends over 13 amino acids. Germline assignment: CDR1 KGHSH and CDR2 LQKENI. V was trimmed by 4 bases and J by 7 bases, leaving 10 bases between them. CDR3: CASSQGNGEKLFF. CDR3 DNA: TGTGCCAGCTCACAGGGTAACGGTGAAAAACTGTTTTTT. Full variable domain (remainder filled in from reference TRBV18 and TRBJ1-4): NAGVMQNPRHLVRRRGQEARLRCSPMKGHSHVYWYRQLPEEGLKFMVYLQKENIIDESGMPKERFSAEFPKEGPSILRIQQVVRGDSAAYFCASSQGNGEKLFFGSGTQLSVL.

This clonotype was seen repeatedly, ten times or more. The gene calls are TRBV12-3 or TRBV12-4 and TRBJ1-4; no firm D call. The CDR3 extends over 15 amino acids. V lost 2 bases to trimming and J lost 0 bases, with 7 bases between them. The DNA for the CDR3 is TGTGCCAGCAGTTTACTGCAGTCAACTAATGAAAAACTGTTTTTT. It codes for CASSLLQSTNEKLFF.

CDR3 sequence (DNA): TGTGCCAGCAGTGATAAAACAGGGGATCAGCCCCAGCATTTT. Its translation: CASSDKTGDQPQHF. The V and J genes are TRBV2 and TRBJ1-5, with TRBD1 identical over 7 bases. V trimming: 3 bases; J trimming: 5 bases; junction bases outside the gene matches: 4. The length of the CDR3 is 14 residues. Looked up from germline, CDR1 is SNHLY and CDR2 is FYNNEI.

This chain connects TRBV12-3 or TRBV12-4 to TRBJ1-2, with D tentatively TRBD1 (6 bases). This CDR3 is 12 amino acids long. V lost 7 bases to trimming and J lost 7 bases, with 13 bases between them. The CDR3 nucleotides read TGTGCCAGCACCAGGGACACGGGTGGCTACACCTTC. Translated, it gives CASTRDTGGYTF.

Only a few counts were recorded for this clonotype. The chain couples TRBV9 to TRBJ2-5; TRBD2 matches at 7 bases. V gave up 3 bases and J gave up 1 base; unmatched junction bases: 12. Germline V lookup: CDR1 SGDLS, CDR2 YYNGEE. This CDR3 contains 17 residues. CDR3: CASSAQRTGGFQETQYF. CDR3 sequence (DNA): TGTGCCAGCAGCGCACAAAGGACGGGGGGTTTCCAAGAGACCCAGTACTTC.

This sequence joins TRBV10-3 and TRBJ2-5; 7 nucleotides agree with TRBD1. The CDR3 is 13 residues long. V shed 5 bases and J 7 bases; nucleotides not matched to a gene: 7. The V gene's germline CDR1 is ENHRY and CDR2 SYGVKD. The CDR3 is CAISPDREATQYF. The CDR3, as DNA: TGTGCCATCAGTCCTGACAGGGAAGCGACCCAGTACTTC.

This chain joins TRBV5-1 and TRBJ2-3; 12 bases agree with TRBD2. V was clipped by 4 bases and J by 5 bases; unmatched bases: 8. This CDR3 contains 16 residues. CDR1 is SGHRS and CDR2 is YFSETQ in the germline V gene. The chain's CDR3 is CASSPGLAGYLDTQYF. CDR3 in DNA: TGCGCCAGCAGCCCCGGACTAGCGGGGTACTTAGATACGCAGTATTTT.

A few counts support this clonotype. This chain's CDR3 is CAISEGSANYGYTF. CDR3 DNA: TGTGCCATCAGTGAAGGTTCAGCTAACTATGGCTACACCTTC. The J gene is TRBJ1-2, the V gene TRBV10-3; D is undetermined. V was cut by 3 bases and J by 0 bases, with 8 bases left in between. This CDR3 comprises 14 residues. CDR1 is ENHRY and CDR2 is SYGVKD in the germline V gene.

This clonotype occurred a few times. V and J are TRBV7-2 and TRBJ2-3; 10 bases line up with TRBD2. The CDR3 is made up of 17 amino acids. V trimming: 1 base; J trimming: 4 bases; junction bases outside the gene matches: 8. CDR1 SGHTA and CDR2 FQGNSA come from the germline V gene. The CDR3 sequence: CASSLGWASGRSDTQYF. The CDR3 bases are TGTGCCAGCAGCTTAGGTTGGGCTAGCGGGAGATCAGATACGCAGTATTTT.

Of note for this clonotype: This may come from a read error, since a much larger clone is one base off. This chain connects TRBV7-2 to TRBJ2-5; 11 nucleotides match TRBD2. The CDR3 sequence is 14 residues long. The germline V gene encodes CDR1 SGHTA and CDR2 FQGNSA. The V gene end was trimmed by 5 bases and the J gene end by 7 bases; junction bases not matched to a gene: 6. The CDR3 DNA follows: TGTGCCAGCAGCCAGACTAGCGGGGTGGTGACCCAGTACTTC. This codes for CASSQTSGVVTQYF.